This T cell receptor beta chain was identified in a study of T cell repertoires in cytomegalovirus infection. Study information: Indications of both CMV infection and matching HLA type were provided by public TCR beta signatures.

This clonotype turned up a few times. Its antigen remains unknown. V trimming: 5 bases; J trimming: 6 bases; junction bases outside the gene matches: 10. CDR1 SGHVS and CDR2 FQNEAQ come from the germline V gene. The CDR3 sequence is 15 residues long. TCRdb ran MiXCR on the reads and lists one entry per CDR3 protein. The sample holds about 27,000 distinct CDR3 sequences, 15% to 20% seen once. Specimen: CD8+ T cells from cultured PBMCs, collected from culture after CMV antigen stimulation. This rearrangement joins TRBV7-8 to TRBJ2-5, with TRBD1 matching over 9 bases. The receptor was isolated from a human donor in good health (CMV status not recorded). Some clones in this sample may be carry-over from other donors' samples. CDR3 in DNA: TGTGCCAGCAGCCCCGGGACAGGGACGAAGAAGACCCAGTACTTC. This translates into CASSPGTGTKKTQYF.